These 10 T cell receptor beta chains originate from one sample sequenced in a study of CD8+CD57+ T cells in acquired aplastic anemia. TCR beta VDJ and CDR3 were profiled, and genomic DNA was the template. In TCRdb, the reads were re-called with MiXCR into one record per CDR3 protein. This repertoire shows about 160,000 distinct CDR3 sequences, 65% to 75% found once; its top ten account for around 45%. Patients included in sequencing had previously demonstrated CD8+CD57+ cell expansion by flow cytometry. The sequencing input was sorted CD4+, CD8+, or CD8+CD57+ T cells (not recorded which) from PBMCs. These receptors originate from a human donor with aplastic anemia.

The chain links TRBV10-3 to TRBJ1-5, with D unresolved. Germline values: CDR1 ENHRY, CDR2 SYGVKD. CDR3 length: 13 amino acids. V was trimmed by 3 bases and J by 15 bases, leaving 18 bases between them. The CDR3 DNA follows: TGTGCCATCAGTGACAGGACTTCACTTAAACCGCATTTT. Its protein product is CAISDRTSLKPHF.

The rearrangement uses TRBV24-1 and TRBJ2-7, with D perhaps matching TRBD1 or TRBD2 (5 bases each). Germline assignment: CDR1 KGHDR and CDR2 SFDVKD. Trimming cost V 4 bases and J 3 bases, with 15 bases left between them. The CDR3 has 15 amino acids. The DNA of the CDR3 is TGTGCCACCAGTGACTACCGGGACCACCTCTACGAGCAGTACTTC. This codes for CATSDYRDHLYEQYF.

This clonotype was seen a single time. The chain recombines TRBV19 with TRBJ1-1; D is ambiguous. V gave up 8 bases and J gave up 2 bases, with 9 bases separating them. The CDR3 totals 12 residues. Per germline, CDR1 LNHDA and CDR2 SQIVND (reference sequence). CDR3 residues: CASGWSNTEAFF. CDR3 DNA sequence: TGTGCCAGTGGATGGAGCAACACTGAAGCTTTCTTT. The full variable domain, its missing parts supplied by reference TRBV19 and TRBJ1-1, is DGGITQSPKYLFRKEGQNVTLSCEQNLNHDAMYWYRQDPGQGLRLIYYSQIVNDFQKGDIAEGYSVSREKKESFPLTVTSAQKNPTAFYLCASGWSNTEAFFGQGTRLTVV.

The CDR3 protein is CASARAGELFF. The DNA for the CDR3 is TGTGCCAGCGCCAGGGCCGGGGAGCTGTTTTTT. The V gene is TRBV7-6, the J gene TRBJ2-2; D might be TRBD1 (5 bases). The germline V and J ends were trimmed by 8 bases and 6 bases, with 7 bases remaining between them. The germline CDR1 and CDR2 sequences are SGHVS and FNYEAQ. This CDR3 contains 11 residues.

This clonotype occurred a few times. CDR3 sequence: CAISGWTGKNTGELFF. The CDR3 region has the DNA TGTGCCATCAGTGGGTGGACAGGGAAGAACACCGGGGAGCTGTTTTTT. The chain couples TRBV10-3 to TRBJ2-2; TRBD1 agrees at 8 bases. The junction had 5 bases not matched to a gene; V was cut back by 4 bases and J by 1 base. The germline V gene has CDR1 ENHRY and CDR2 SYGVKD. This CDR3 has 16 residues.

The chain employs TRBV15 and TRBJ1-3, with D possibly being TRBD1 (6 bases). Germline V gives CDR1 LNHNV, CDR2 YYDKDF (reference sequence). V lost 1 base, J lost 4 bases, and 8 bases lay in between. The CDR3 is made up of 14 amino acids. This chain's CDR3 is CATSRGTVGNTIYF. CDR3 DNA sequence: TGTGCCACCAGCAGAGGGACAGTAGGAAACACCATATATTTT.

This chain uses TRBV19 with TRBJ1-1, with TRBD1 identical over 10 bases. CDR3 size: 15 residues. Per the germline V gene, CDR1 is LNHDA and CDR2 is SQIVND (reference sequence). Unmatched junction bases numbered 3, after V lost 1 base and J lost 4 bases. CDR3 sequence: CASSIGTGGGTEAFF. The CDR3 nucleotides read TGTGCCAGTAGTATAGGGACAGGGGGGGGCACTGAAGCTTTCTTT. Drawing the rest from reference TRBV19 and TRBJ1-1, the complete variable domain is DGGITQSPKYLFRKEGQNVTLSCEQNLNHDAMYWYRQDPGQGLRLIYYSQIVNDFQKGDIAEGYSVSREKKESFPLTVTSAQKNPTAFYLCASSIGTGGGTEAFFGQGTRLTVV.

In this sample, this clonotype turned up many times. This chain links TRBV11-3 with TRBJ1-1; a possible D gene is TRBD1 (6 bases). Germline CDR1 SGHNT, CDR2 YENEEA. Trimming removed 5 bases at V and 4 bases at J, with 20 bases between. The CDR3 length is 16 residues. The CDR3 DNA reads TGTGCCAGCAGCCCCCCTTGGCGCAGGGGAGGCACTGAAGCTTTCTTT. Protein product: CASSPPWRRGGTEAFF.

The rearrangement uses TRBV20-1 and TRBJ1-1; tentatively, D is TRBD1 (5 bases). CDR3 size: 16 residues. The ends were cut back, 1 base at V and 0 bases at J, with 15 bases in the middle. Germline values: CDR1 DFQATT, CDR2 SNEGSKA (reference sequence). CDR3 sequence reads: CSARARDWAVNTEAFF. The CDR3 DNA reads as TGCAGTGCTAGAGCTCGGGACTGGGCGGTGAACACTGAAGCTTTCTTT.

The rearrangement joins TRBV5-6 to TRBJ2-7; 7 positions match TRBD1. In germline, CDR1 is SGHDT, CDR2 YYEEEE. The V segment lost 4 bases and the J segment 2 bases; nucleotides outside the gene matches: 9. This CDR3 is 15 amino acids long. The CDR3 DNA follows: TGTGCCAGCAGCCCCCGGGACAGAAGGACCTACGAGCAGTACTTC. It is translated as CASSPRDRRTYEQYF.